These 26 T cell receptor beta chains originate from one sample sequenced in a study of blood T cells in healthy people across ages. Through a sample-barcoded 5' primer and a J-beta primer mix, a second PCR was run for roughly 7 to 12 cycles. TCRdb called the 5' RACE reads again in MiXCR, with one record for every CDR3 protein. The sample includes more than 1,000,000 distinct CDR3 sequences, under 30% of them seen just once. This same sample was also part of a study on T cells of mothers and their children.

The sample consisted of blood. The receptor source for this set is a girl between 2 and 10 years old in good health.

This clonotype was observed a few times. J is TRBJ2-1 and V is TRBV11-2; TRBD2 is a possible D gene (6 bases). Trimming took 5 bases from V and 0 from J, leaving 14 bases between them. Germline CDR1 is SGHAT and CDR2 is FQNNGV. CDR3 length: 16 amino acids. The chain's CDR3 is CASSTRRESSYNEQFF. The CDR3 coding sequence is TGTGCCAGCAGCACGCGACGGGAGAGCTCCTACAATGAGCAGTTCTTC. Based on the CDR3 plus reference TRBV11-2 and TRBJ2-1, the full variable domain is EAGVAQSPRYKIIEKRQSVAFWCNPISGHATLYWYQQILGQGPKLLIQFQNNGVVDDSQLPKDRFSAERLKGVDSTLKIQPAKLEDSAVYLCASSTRRESSYNEQFFGPGTRLTVL.

This clonotype was seen more than once but under ten times. V gene TRBV11-2 combines with J gene TRBJ2-1, with D perhaps TRBD2 (6 bases). Matching the DNA end better, TRBJ2-5 makes the J call doubtful. Germline V lookup: CDR1 SGHAT, CDR2 FQNNGV. CDR3 size: 14 residues. The CDR3 region is CASSPAGKSETQYF. CDR3 sequence (DNA): TGTGCCAGCAGCCCCGCGGGGAAATCGGAGACCCAGTACTTC.

The chain employs TRBV6-2 or TRBV6-3 and TRBJ2-3; D unresolved. The V gene lost 4 bases and the J gene lost 5 bases, with 10 bases spanning the gap. This CDR3 spans 13 amino acids. Germline V gene lookup returns CDR1 MNHEY and CDR2 SVGEGT. In DNA form, the CDR3 reads TGTGCCAGCAGTTGGAACGTGGGAGATACGCAGTATTTT. The encoded protein is CASSWNVGDTQYF.

In its sample, this clonotype was seen a few times. The gene calls are TRBV18 and TRBJ2-6; a possible D gene is TRBD1 (5 bases). The V end was cut by 3 bases, the J end by 2 bases, with 8 bases between. CDR1 and CDR2 (germline): KGHSH, LQKENI. The CDR3 runs to 15 residues. CDR3: CASSPAGTGANVLTF. DNA for the CDR3: TGTGCCAGCTCACCGGCAGGGACTGGGGCCAACGTCCTGACTTTC.

The chain joins TRBV7-3 to TRBJ2-5, with unresolved D. The J call is in doubt because the DNA end fits TRBJ2-7 better. Germline CDR1 is SGHTA and CDR2 is FQGTGA. The CDR3 runs to 11 residues. The CDR3 loop is CASHLSYEQYF. The CDR3 nucleotides are TGTGCCAGCCACCTCTCCTACGAGCAGTACTTC.

This chain joins TRBV29-1 and TRBJ1-1; no clear D gene. The length of the CDR3 is 10 residues. Germline CDR1 SQVTM, CDR2 ANQGSEA. The germline V and J ends were trimmed by 6 bases and 10 bases, with 12 bases remaining between them. The CDR3 loop reads CSVEGPGAFF. Written as DNA, the CDR3 is TGCAGCGTCGAGGGTCCGGGAGCTTTCTTT.

There are a few counts of this clonotype. The chain employs TRBV24-1 and TRBJ2-2; no reliable D call. The germline V and J ends were trimmed by 1 base and 4 bases, with 12 bases remaining between them. Germline CDR1 is KGHDR and CDR2 is SFDVKD. This CDR3 has 16 amino acids. Here the CDR3 reads CATSDFGQESTGELFF. CDR3 DNA: TGTGCCACCAGTGATTTCGGTCAAGAGAGCACCGGGGAGCTGTTTTTT.

The chain recombines TRBV12-3 or TRBV12-4 with TRBJ1-2, with D hard to call. CDR3 length equals 12 residues. The V end was cut by 9 bases, the J end by 4 bases, with 12 bases between. The CDR3 region is CASAGALYGYTF. CDR3 in DNA: TGTGCCAGTGCTGGTGCCCTCTATGGCTACACCTTC.

A note on this clonotype: This clone may be a read error of a much larger clone one base away. CDR3 DNA: TGTGACAGCAGAACCGGGACAGGTCACACCGGGGAGCTGTTTTTT. Translated: CDSRTGTGHTGELFF. The V gene is TRBV12-3 or TRBV12-4, the J gene TRBJ2-2; TRBD1 agrees at 8 bases. The CDR3 is made up of 15 amino acids.

This clonotype has a handful of counts. The rearrangement uses TRBV27 and TRBJ2-3; no clear D. Trimming shortened V by 3 bases and J by 3 bases, and 7 bases separated the two germline ends. Per germline, CDR1 MNHEY and CDR2 SMNVEV (reference sequence). This CDR3 is built from 13 residues. The CDR3 reads CASSFDKTDTQYF. For the CDR3, the DNA is TGTGCCAGCAGTTTTGACAAAACAGATACGCAGTATTTT.

The V and J genes are TRBV27 and TRBJ1-5, with 7 bases aligning to TRBD1. This CDR3 contains 17 residues. With V trimmed by 2 bases and J by 0 bases, 7 bases remained unmatched. CDR1 and CDR2 (germline): MNHEY, SMNVEV (reference sequence). The CDR3 DNA reads TGTGCCAGCAGTTTAGTATGGACAGGAGTTAGCAATCAGCCCCAGCATTTT. Its protein is CASSLVWTGVSNQPQHF.

V usage is TRBV20-1 and J usage is TRBJ2-7; possibly TRBD1 or TRBD2 for D (5 bases each). Trimming removed 2 bases at V and 1 base at J, with 18 bases between. Germline assignment: CDR1 DFQATT and CDR2 SNEGSKA (reference sequence). The CDR3 is 16 residues long. The CDR3 protein is CSARYLGTSSSYEQYF. The CDR3 nucleotides read TGCAGTGCTAGATATCTCGGGACCTCCTCGTCCTACGAGCAGTACTTC.

This clonotype has a handful of counts. The chain links TRBV5-1 to TRBJ2-5; D uncertain. CDR1 is SGHRS, CDR2 YFSETQ, per germline. The CDR3 extends over 13 amino acids. The germline V and J ends were trimmed by 2 bases and 11 bases, with 16 bases remaining between them. The CDR3 region has the DNA TGCGCCAGCAGCTTTATTCCCGAAGAAGAGCAGTACTTC. It codes for CASSFIPEEEQYF.

The chain carries TRBV25-1 and TRBJ2-7; 10 bases line up with TRBD2. The CDR3 totals 21 residues. Germline assignment: CDR1 MGHDK and CDR2 SYGVNS. Germline trimming cut 0 bases from V and 6 bases from J; bases unmatched to any gene: 23. The CDR3 bases are TGTGCCAGCAGTGAATATTTCGGGGGCTTGGGACTAGCGCGAGGTTTAGCCGAGCAGTACTTC. Translation: CASSEYFGGLGLARGLAEQYF.

This clonotype was counted once. The J gene is TRBJ2-3, the V gene TRBV7-9, with 8 bases aligning to TRBD2. V trimming: 5 bases; J trimming: 6 bases; junction bases outside the gene matches: 13. The CDR3 contains 16 residues. Germline lookup yields CDR1 SEHNR and CDR2 FQNEAQ (reference sequence). CDR3 residues: CASSRGLAGRVDTQYF. In nucleotides, the CDR3 is TGTGCCAGCAGCCGAGGACTAGCTGGGAGGGTGGATACGCAGTATTTT.

This chain joins TRBV4-1 and TRBJ2-1; unclear D gene. Trimming removed 1 base at V and 8 bases at J, with 9 bases between. Germline CDR1 is MGHRA and CDR2 is YSYEKL. CDR3 size: 13 residues. CDR3 DNA: TGCGCCAGCAGCCAAGTTTTTGAGGATGAGCAGTTCTTC. Translating gives CASSQVFEDEQFF.

In its sample, this clonotype was seen a few times. This rearrangement joins TRBV29-1 to TRBJ2-5; no reliable D call. The CDR3 runs to 12 residues. V lost 5 bases to trimming and J lost 4 bases, with 11 bases between them. Germline CDR1 and CDR2: SQVTM and ANQGSEA. The CDR3 reads CSVQATLETQYF. CDR3 DNA sequence: TGCAGCGTTCAGGCCACGTTAGAGACCCAGTACTTC.

This clonotype was picked up many times. The chain carries TRBV12-3 or TRBV12-4 and TRBJ2-7; TRBD1 aligns across 7 bases. V gave up 6 bases and J gave up 2 bases; unmatched junction bases: 4. This CDR3 region has 13 residues. The CDR3 nucleotides are TGTGCCAGCAGCTTGACAGGGCCCTACGAGCAGTACTTC. Amino acids: CASSLTGPYEQYF.

This clonotype was counted a few times. The CDR3 DNA sequence: TGTGCCAGCAGCTTCCTCGGGACTAGTCAAGATGAGCAGTTCTTC. This translates into CASSFLGTSQDEQFF. The chain carries TRBV7-9 and TRBJ2-5; 8 nucleotides match TRBD2. The J call is in doubt because the DNA end fits TRBJ2-1 better. The CDR3 has 15 amino acids. The germline CDR1 and CDR2 sequences are SEHNR and FQNEAQ (reference sequence).

This sequence joins TRBV4-1 and TRBJ2-1; no definite D call. The CDR3 has 15 amino acids. Trimming took 0 bases from V and 0 from J, leaving 6 bases between them. The germline V gene has CDR1 MGHRA and CDR2 YSYEKL. CDR3 sequence: CASSQEGLSYNEQFF. As DNA, the CDR3 is TGCGCCAGCAGCCAAGAGGGCCTCTCCTACAATGAGCAGTTCTTC.

The table lists this clonotype with a few counts. The chain couples TRBV3-1 to TRBJ2-1; TRBD2 agrees at 7 bases. The DNA end lines up better with TRBJ2-7; the J call may be wrong. Germline assignment: CDR1 LGHDT and CDR2 YNNKEL (reference sequence). This CDR3 has 15 amino acids. The CDR3 loop is CASSPSWTRSSEQYF. DNA for the CDR3: TGTGCCAGCAGCCCCTCATGGACTAGATCGAGCGAGCAGTACTTC.

This clonotype was seen more than once but under ten times. The chain uses TRBV4-1 and TRBJ1-3, with D unresolved. The V end lost 7 bases, the J end lost 7 bases, and 14 bases lay between the germline ends. CDR1 and CDR2 (germline): MGHRA, YSYEKL. This CDR3 is 13 amino acids long. CDR3 region: CASKGYSVNTIYF. CDR3 sequence (DNA): TGCGCCAGCAAAGGGTATTCGGTTAACACCATATATTTT.

This clonotype was counted between two and nine times. One end of the junction is discordant with germline, which a read error may explain. V gene TRBV9 combines with J gene TRBJ2-1; no reliable D call. CDR1 and CDR2 (germline): SGDLS, YYNGEE. The CDR3 is 13 residues long. This CDR3 is CASSVAEYNEQFF. CDR3 DNA: TGTGCCAGCAGTGTAGCTGAGTACAATGAGCAGTTCTTC.

The V and J genes are TRBV6-5 and TRBJ1-4; D call uncertain. This CDR3 is 13 amino acids long. Trimming removed 5 bases from V and 7 bases from J, with 11 bases in between. Germline V gene data show CDR1 as MNHEY and CDR2 as SVGAGI. The CDR3 sequence: CASSRPRSEKLFF. In nucleotides, the CDR3 is TGTGCCAGCAGTAGACCTCGGAGTGAAAAACTGTTTTTT.

This clonotype was found a few times. An end of the junction does not agree with germline; a read error may underlie this. V and J are TRBV9 and TRBJ2-5, with 11 bases lining up with TRBD1. The CDR3 is 14 residues long. CDR1 is SGDLS, CDR2 YYNGEE, per germline. CDR3 coding DNA: TGTGCCAGCAGCGCGGGGACAGGGGGAGAGGCCCAGTACTTC. This sequence encodes CASSAGTGGEAQYF. Using reference TRBV9 and TRBJ2-5 for the parts outside the CDR3, the full variable domain is DSGVTQTPKHLITATGQRVTLRCSPRSGDLSVYWYQQSLDQGLQFLIQYYNGEERAKGNILERFSAQQFPDLHSELNLSSLELGDSALYFCASSAGTGGEAQYFGPGTRLLVL.

V is TRBV7-2 and J is TRBJ2-7, with D possibly TRBD2 on 6 matching bases. Trimming removed 0 bases at V and 2 bases at J, with 14 bases between. Per germline, CDR1 SGHTA and CDR2 FQGNSA. The CDR3 totals 16 residues. In DNA form, the CDR3 reads TGTGCCAGCAGCTTAGCGTCCGGGAGTAACCCCTACGAGCAGTACTTC. Amino acid sequence: CASSLASGSNPYEQYF.